This T cell receptor (beta chain) was obtained from a study of Ad26.COV2.S vaccination and SARS-CoV-2 variants. At the level of the study: Intramuscular Ad26.COV2.S at 5x10^10 or 1x10^11 viral particles. Study-wide findings and caveats: Ad26.COV2.S recipients had broader spike-specific TCRs (P = 0.0014).

The CDR3 contains 13 residues. Trimming took 10 bases from V and 3 from J, leaving 13 bases between them. Germline V CDR1 and CDR2: MNHEY, SVGAGI. As for this clone: Its antigen is still unknown.

Noted treatment: over 15 received Ad26.COV2.S at low or high dose, single or two shots; about five received placebo; per-sample allocation not given. Specimen acquisition occurred on day 63 following the initial vaccine or placebo injection. Produced via immunoSEQ multiplex PCR; TCRdb's table is partial and in-frame only. The table has 320,000 or so clones, 90% seen once. The clonotype comes from a person aged 18-60 years who received the Ad26.COV2.S COVID-19 vaccine or a placebo. Sample: peripheral blood, taken in a trial of Ad26.COV2.S vaccine versus placebo. V usage is TRBV6-5 and J usage is TRBJ2-1; D is perhaps TRBD1 (6 bases). The CDR3 loop reads CATLKGGYNEQFF. CDR3 sequence (DNA): TGTGCCACCTTAAAAGGGGGCTACAATGAGCAGTTCTTC.